The sequence of this TCR beta chain was determined in a study of shared clonotypes between healthy human individuals. This clone was seen a handful of times. The antigen is not known. With a far larger clone one base away, a read error is the likely cause. Other DNA sequences in the sample encode the same CDR3. Adult donors, all healthy and HIV-negative, had no recent acute infections or vaccinations. General observations from the study: Collection of samples was limited to blood; tissue repertoires likely differ.

There are 14 residues in the CDR3. Unmatched junction bases numbered 4, after V lost 2 bases and J lost 6 bases. CDR1 and CDR2 (germline): GTSNPN, SVGIG (reference sequence). The study ran the assay at deep level. Genomic DNA from each subset was divided evenly over several immunoSEQ plates. The assay was immunoSEQ multiplex PCR, and TCRdb's table has in-frame clones only and misses some. The repertoire has hundreds of thousands of clones, roughly 80% of them found once; the top ten carry 12%. The chain couples TRBV30 to TRBJ1-6; TRBD1 agrees at 7 bases. Sample: PBMCs. This receptor was obtained from a woman between 40 and 55 years old in good health. Some clones in this sample may be carry-over from other donors' samples. The CDR3 coding sequence is TGTGCCTGGAGTACTGGGACAGTTAATTCACCCCTCCACTTT. Translated: CAWSTGTVNSPLHF.